The 22 T cell receptor beta chains presented below share a single source sample, sequenced in a study of CD8 T cells in Susac syndrome. cDNA came from roughly 0.47 to 1 ug RNA primed by random hexamers. TCRdb passed the immunoSEQ multiplex PCR reads through MiXCR, listing each CDR3 protein once. Among 250,000 to 300,000 distinct CDR3 sequences, 70% to 90% were seen once, and the ten largest hold around 0.12%. The sequencing sample was made of CD8+ T cells from PBMCs. These receptors were collected from a human donor with multiple sclerosis.

The rearrangement uses TRBV2 and TRBJ2-1; D may be TRBD1 (6 bases). V lost 6 bases and J lost 8, with 14 bases in between. Germline V gives CDR1 SNHLY, CDR2 FYNNEI. CDR3 size: 13 residues. CDR3 protein: CASSLQGIDEQFF. CDR3 nucleotides: TGTGCCAGCAGCTTACAGGGAATCGATGAGCAGTTCTTC.

The J gene is TRBJ2-7, the V gene TRBV2; 13 bases agree with TRBD2. CDR1 SNHLY and CDR2 FYNNEI come from the germline V gene. This CDR3 contains 16 residues. The V segment lost 6 bases and the J segment 3 bases; nucleotides outside the gene matches: 8. The CDR3 protein is CASSGTSGVQYYEQYF. DNA for the CDR3: TGTGCCAGCAGCGGGACTAGCGGGGTGCAATACTACGAGCAGTACTTC.

The chain employs TRBV5-1 and TRBJ2-3; D ambiguous. V was trimmed by 4 bases and J by 6 bases, leaving 18 bases between them. The CDR3 length is 15 residues. Per germline, CDR1 SGHRS and CDR2 YFSETQ. In DNA, the CDR3 is TGCGCCAGCAGCCCAAGGGCGGCCTCTAGGGATACGCAGTATTTT. As protein: CASSPRAASRDTQYF.

The chain joins TRBV2 to TRBJ2-3; TRBD1 might be the D (5 bases). The CDR3 is made up of 14 amino acids. V gave up 8 bases and J gave up 0 bases, with 12 bases separating them. Germline-derived CDR1 and CDR2 are SNHLY and FYNNEI. The CDR3 is CASDRQSSTDTQYF. The CDR3 bases are TGTGCCAGCGACAGACAGTCTAGCACAGATACGCAGTATTTT. Supplemented by reference TRBV2 and TRBJ2-3, the full variable domain reads EPEVTQTPSHQVTQMGQEVILRCVPISNHLYFYWYRQILGQKVEFLVSFYNNEISEKSEIFDDQFSVERPDGSNFTLKIRSTKLEDSAMYFCASDRQSSTDTQYFGPGTRLTVL.

This sequence joins TRBV6-1 and TRBJ1-1; unclear D gene. Trimming removed 1 base from V and 1 base from J, with 13 bases in between. Germline V gene lookup returns CDR1 MNHNS and CDR2 SASEGT. CDR3 length: 16 residues. The CDR3 nucleotides are TGTGCCAGCAGTGAAGAGGAGGCCATTGAGAACACTGAAGCTTTCTTT. It specifies CASSEEEAIENTEAFF.

This clonotype was picked up one time. The rearrangement joins TRBV7-9 to TRBJ1-5, with a possible D match to TRBD1 (5 bases). CDR1 and CDR2 (germline): SEHNR, FQNEAQ (reference sequence). The CDR3 is 18 amino acids. Between the trimmed V and J ends, which lost 1 base and 5 bases, there was a span of 21 bases. The CDR3 loop reads CASSLESRDGAGYQPQHF. The CDR3 DNA reads TGTGCCAGCAGCTTAGAGAGCAGGGATGGGGCGGGTTATCAGCCCCAGCATTTT.

This rearrangement joins TRBV6-5 to TRBJ2-2; 10 bases fit TRBD2. The CDR3 loop spans 16 amino acids. Germline V gives CDR1 MNHEY, CDR2 SVGAGI. The J segment lost 6 bases and the V segment lost 4 bases, leaving 8 bases of the junction unmatched. In nucleotides, the CDR3 is TGTGCCAGCAGTTTAGTAGCGGGAGGTATGGCCGGGGAGCTGTTTTTT. Its protein is CASSLVAGGMAGELFF.

The CDR3 here is CASSSGTGRAKNIQYF. As DNA, the CDR3 is TGTGCCAGCAGCTCGGGGACAGGGAGAGCCAAAAACATTCAGTACTTC. The chain joins TRBV11-2 to TRBJ2-4; TRBD1 aligns across 9 bases. The germline V gene has CDR1 SGHAT and CDR2 FQNNGV. Trimming cost V 4 bases and J 0 bases; bases outside gene matches: 4. The CDR3 spans 16 residues. Looking up the rest from reference TRBV11-2 and TRBJ2-4 gives the full variable domain: EAGVAQSPRYKIIEKRQSVAFWCNPISGHATLYWYQQILGQGPKLLIQFQNNGVVDDSQLPKDRFSAERLKGVDSTLKIQPAKLEDSAVYLCASSSGTGRAKNIQYFGAGTRLSVL.

The table lists this clonotype with a few counts. V usage is TRBV27 and J usage is TRBJ2-7; 10 positions match TRBD1. CDR1 is MNHEY and CDR2 is SMNVEV in the germline V gene (reference sequence). Germline trimming cut 4 bases from V and 3 bases from J; bases unmatched to any gene: 6. The CDR3 extends over 15 amino acids. The CDR3 bases are TGTGCCAGCAGTTCGACCGGGACAGGGGACTACGAGCAGTACTTC. Translating gives CASSSTGTGDYEQYF.

J is TRBJ1-4 and V is TRBV6-5, with D tentatively TRBD1 (5 bases). The CDR3 contains 16 residues. Germline V gene sequence: CDR1 MNHEY, CDR2 SVGAGI. The ends were cut back, 4 bases at V and 7 bases at J, with 19 bases in the middle. CDR3 region: CASSFSQGEAFEKLFF. The CDR3 DNA is TGTGCCAGCAGTTTTTCCCAGGGAGAGGCATTTGAAAAACTGTTTTTT.

This rearrangement joins TRBV7-6 to TRBJ2-1; 8 bases fit TRBD2. The V and J ends lost 5 bases and 6 bases, in that order; junction bases with no gene match: 9. The germline V gene has CDR1 SGHVS and CDR2 FNYEAQ. This CDR3 is built from 15 residues. The chain's CDR3 is CASSELRSGGNEQFF. As DNA, the CDR3 is TGTGCCAGCAGCGAGCTACGGAGCGGGGGCAATGAGCAGTTCTTC.

V usage is TRBV25-1 and J usage is TRBJ1-4; maybe TRBD1 (5 bases). Deletions cut 4 bases from V and 4 bases from J, with 13 bases between. The CDR3 is made up of 15 amino acids. Per the germline V gene, CDR1 is MGHDK and CDR2 is SYGVNS. The CDR3 DNA is TGTGCCAGCAGTGGATACGGGACGGGTAATGAAAAACTGTTTTTT. Its translation: CASSGYGTGNEKLFF.

The rearrangement links TRBV13 to TRBJ2-2, with 10 nucleotides matching TRBD1. The J segment lost 6 bases and the V segment lost 5 bases, leaving 6 bases of the junction unmatched. CDR1 is PRHDT, CDR2 FYEKMQ, per germline (reference sequence). This CDR3 has 15 residues. DNA for the CDR3: TGTGCCAGCAGCCCGGACAGGGGGGTGGCCGGGGAGCTGTTTTTT. Translation gives CASSPDRGVAGELFF.

V usage is TRBV7-9 and J usage is TRBJ1-1; 7 nucleotides agree with TRBD1. The CDR3 has 12 amino acids. Germline CDR1 is SEHNR and CDR2 is FQNEAQ (reference sequence). V shed 5 bases and J 8 bases; nucleotides not matched to a gene: 5. CDR3 loop: CASSPSTGEAFF. CDR3 DNA sequence: TGTGCCAGCAGCCCCTCGACAGGGGAAGCTTTCTTT.

The chain has TRBV6-4 and TRBJ2-1; TRBD2 matches 10 bases. Trimming cost V 5 bases and J 9 bases; bases outside gene matches: 22. The CDR3 contains 19 residues. From germline, CDR1 is MRHNA and CDR2 SNTAGT. The chain's CDR3 is CASSSRDSGGASGRIEQFF. CDR3 DNA: TGTGCCAGCAGTAGTCGGGACAGCGGTGGAGCTAGCGGGAGAATTGAGCAGTTCTTC.

The rearrangement joins TRBV29-1 to TRBJ2-7, with D possibly matching TRBD2 (5 bases). The CDR3 extends over 15 amino acids. The ends were cut back, 5 bases at V and 6 bases at J, with 23 bases in the middle. The germline V gene has CDR1 SQVTM and CDR2 ANQGSEA. The CDR3 sequence: CSVKKRDKREVEQYF. The CDR3 coding sequence is TGCAGCGTTAAAAAAAGGGATAAGAGGGAAGTCGAGCAGTACTTC.

The chain uses TRBV28 and TRBJ2-1; D is undetermined. Deletions cut 3 bases from V and 8 bases from J, with 11 bases between. Germline lookup yields CDR1 MDHEN and CDR2 SYDVKM. The CDR3 spans 13 residues. CDR3: CASSFPQDDEQFF. In DNA form, the CDR3 reads TGTGCCAGCAGTTTTCCCCAGGATGATGAGCAGTTCTTC. Combining the CDR3 with reference TRBV28 and TRBJ2-1 gives the whole variable domain DVKVTQSSRYLVKRTGEKVFLECVQDMDHENMFWYRQDPGLGLRLIYFSYDVKMKEKGDIPEGYSVSREKKERFSLILESASTNQTSMYLCASSFPQDDEQFFGPGTRLTVL.

The chain couples TRBV12-3 or TRBV12-4 to TRBJ2-7, with 7 bases that match TRBD2. J was trimmed by 3 bases and V by 2 bases; bases with no gene match: 4. There are 14 residues in the CDR3. The CDR3 here is CASSLRGSDYEQYF. Written as DNA, the CDR3 is TGTGCCAGCAGTTTACGCGGGAGTGACTACGAGCAGTACTTC.

This clonotype appeared a single time. V is TRBV7-8 and J is TRBJ2-1; 13 bases map to TRBD2. The CDR3 totals 17 residues. Germline V CDR1 and CDR2: SGHVS, FQNEAQ. The J segment lost 5 bases and the V segment lost 3 bases, leaving 7 bases of the junction unmatched. Here the CDR3 DNA reads TGTGCCAGCAGCTTCGGACTAGCGGGAGTCCTACACAATGAGCAGTTCTTC. Residues: CASSFGLAGVLHNEQFF.

This chain connects TRBV9 to TRBJ2-2; 7 nucleotides match TRBD2. The CDR3 extends over 15 amino acids. The ends lost 7 bases at V and 5 bases at J; junction bases unmatched: 11. CDR1 SGDLS and CDR2 YYNGEE come from the germline V gene. The CDR3 nucleotides read TGTGCCAGCCGGAGAGGCGGGAGCTGGACCGGGGAGCTGTTTTTT. Protein product: CASRRGGSWTGELFF.

The chain has TRBV5-1 and TRBJ2-4; D is undetermined. CDR1 and CDR2 from the germline V gene are SGHRS and YFSETQ. The CDR3 totals 13 residues. The V end was cut by 1 base, the J end by 8 bases, with 10 bases between. The CDR3 is CASSLRAADIQYF. CDR3 nucleotide sequence: TGCGCCAGCAGCTTGAGGGCCGCGGACATTCAGTACTTC.

This clonotype was seen once. V usage is TRBV10-3 and J usage is TRBJ1-1; perhaps TRBD1 as D (5 bases). The CDR3 runs to 13 residues. Germline CDR1 reads ENHRY; CDR2 reads SYGVKD. Deletions cut 7 bases from V and 4 bases from J, with 13 bases between. CDR3 sequence: CAITKDTATEAFF. CDR3 DNA: TGTGCCATCACCAAGGACACGGCCACTGAAGCTTTCTTT.